The entry below gives a single TCR beta chain sequence along with its context. V was cut by 0 bases and J by 7 bases, with 10 bases left in between. Germline CDR1 and CDR2: MNHEY and SVGAGI. The CDR3 sequence is 14 residues long. How the authors handled the data: The authors estimated nucleated cell counts from reference gene primer amplification. Clones were read by immunoSEQ multiplex PCR, and TCRdb kept only the in-frame ones, dropping some. Clone size and the V and J calls come from that table; the DNA yielded D and trimming. The top ten clones hold 1.5% of a sample with 170,000 or so clones, roughly four fifths of them seen once. The data belong to a study of blood T cell repertoires in COVID-19. For the study at large: PBMCs, B-cell-depleted T cells, or T cells were the source of the cDNA or gDNA that made up the material.

Sequences were obtained from peripheral blood. The chain couples TRBV6-5 to TRBJ2-1; D is unclear. This TCR was recovered from a human donor in a cohort sampled during active COVID-19. As DNA, the CDR3 is TGTGCCAGCAGTTACTCTCCAGCCGGGAATGAGCAGTTCTTC. This gives the protein CASSYSPAGNEQFF.